The 28 T cell receptor beta chains below all came from one sample that was sequenced in a study of T cells in Graves' hyperthyroidism and ophthalmopathy. RNA transcripts provided the source from which TCR beta CDR3 regions were amplified. The HTBI primer set drove a first-round RT-PCR of the TCR CDR3. TCRdb called the multiplex PCR reads again in MiXCR, with one record for every CDR3 protein. The table shows over 300,000 distinct CDR3 sequences, with approximately 15% occurring only once. The material sequenced was blood. Receptor source: a woman aged 55 to 70 with Graves' hyperthyroidism.

Ten or more counts support this clonotype. The V call is TRBV5-1, the J call TRBJ2-2; 9 nucleotides match TRBD2. From germline, CDR1 is SGHRS and CDR2 YFSETQ. This CDR3 has 14 amino acids. Germline trimming cut 4 bases from V and 5 bases from J; bases unmatched to any gene: 3. The CDR3: CASSPSGGTGELFF. CDR3 DNA sequence: TGCGCCAGCAGCCCCAGCGGGGGGACCGGGGAGCTGTTTTTT.

This clonotype was seen at least ten times. One end of the junction fails to match germline, which may point to a read error. This sequence joins TRBV11-1 and TRBJ2-5; D possibly corresponds to TRBD1 (6 bases). The CDR3 length is 14 residues. Germline V gene sequence: CDR1 SGHAT, CDR2 FQDESV (reference sequence). The CDR3 spells CASSRGTLQKTQYF. The CDR3 DNA reads TGTGCCAGCAGCCGAGGGACACTCCAAAAGACCCAGTACTTC.

This sequence joins TRBV6-9 and TRBJ2-7, with 9 bases that match TRBD2. The junction had 4 bases not matched to a gene; V was cut back by 1 base and J by 0 bases. The germline V gene encodes CDR1 MNHGY and CDR2 SVAAGI. The CDR3 is 16 amino acids. DNA for the CDR3: TGTGCCAGCAGTTATTGGGCGGGAGGGGGCTCCTACGAGCAGTACTTC. This codes for CASSYWAGGGSYEQYF.

This clonotype was detected many times. The chain is built from TRBV3-1 and TRBJ2-1; 16 nucleotides agree with TRBD2. Germline V CDR1 and CDR2: LGHDT, YNNKEL (reference sequence). J gave up 11 bases and V 0 bases, and 13 bases lay outside the gene matches. The CDR3 has 19 residues. The CDR3 DNA is TGTGCCAGCAGCCAAGAGGGACTAGCGGGAGGGCCGGGCGGAGGGAAGCAGTTCTTC. Translating gives CASSQEGLAGGPGGGKQFF.

This clonotype was counted at least ten times. This chain connects TRBV6-6 to TRBJ1-5; D might be TRBD1 (5 bases). The V gene's germline CDR1 is MNHNY and CDR2 SVGAGI (reference sequence). Trimming cost V 0 bases and J 3 bases, with 9 bases left between them. This CDR3 has 15 residues. The CDR3 DNA is TGTGCCAGCAGTTACTCCTCGGGGCCCAATCAGCCCCAGCATTTT. This gives the protein CASSYSSGPNQPQHF.

This clonotype was counted at least ten times. The chain employs TRBV2 and TRBJ2-1; the match to TRBD1 covers 7 bases. The germline V gene has CDR1 SNHLY and CDR2 FYNNEI. V lost 4 bases to trimming and J lost 6 bases; unmatched junction nucleotides: 3. The CDR3 covers 13 residues. The CDR3 reads CASSGNRGNEQFF. As DNA, the CDR3 is TGTGCCAGCAGTGGAAACAGGGGCAATGAGCAGTTCTTC.

Many counts were recorded for this clonotype. The chain couples TRBV28 to TRBJ2-5; D may be TRBD2 (9 bases). V shed 10 bases and J shed 5 bases, with 23 bases lying between them. This CDR3 is 15 amino acids long. CDR1 and CDR2 (germline): MDHEN, SYDVKM. The CDR3, as DNA: TGTGCCATCAGGGGGCGGGAGGGCCTAAAGGAGACCCAGTACTTC. Its protein product is CAIRGREGLKETQYF.

This clonotype has more than one count but fewer than ten. This chain uses TRBV24-1 with TRBJ2-1; 14 bases fit TRBD2. V was pared by 5 bases and J by 5 bases, with 1 base of the junction left unmatched. The CDR3 is made up of 15 amino acids. Germline-derived CDR1 and CDR2 are KGHDR and SFDVKD. Written as DNA, the CDR3 is TGTGCCACCAGTGGGGGACTAGCGGGGGACAATGAGCAGTTCTTC. Protein sequence: CATSGGLAGDNEQFF.

This clonotype was recorded many times. V gene TRBV12-5 combines with J gene TRBJ2-5; unclear D gene. Germline CDR1 and CDR2: LGHNT and FRNRAP. The CDR3 extends over 13 amino acids. V lost 6 bases and J lost 2, with 10 bases in between. CDR3 in amino acids: CASGRGVQETQYF. The CDR3 bases are TGTGCTAGTGGCCGCGGTGTTCAAGAGACCCAGTACTTC.

This clonotype occurred a few times. CDR3 loop: CASSRMWSLLPGANVLTF. CDR3 in DNA: TGTGCCAGCAGCCGAATGTGGTCTCTATTGCCTGGGGCCAACGTCCTGACTTTC. The chain joins TRBV3-1 to TRBJ2-6; D call uncertain. V dropped 4 bases and J dropped 2 bases, with 18 bases sitting between them. This CDR3 region has 18 residues. Per germline, CDR1 LGHDT and CDR2 YNNKEL (reference sequence).

At least ten counts were recorded for this clonotype. The CDR3 here is CSAREARARGRHSYNEQFF. The CDR3, as DNA: TGCAGTGCTAGAGAGGCGAGGGCCCGAGGGCGGCACTCCTACAATGAGCAGTTCTTC. The chain uses TRBV20-1 and TRBJ2-1; D is possibly TRBD2 (5 bases). Germline V lookup: CDR1 DFQATT, CDR2 SNEGSKA (reference sequence). This CDR3 region has 19 residues. V dropped 0 bases and J dropped 0 bases, with 21 bases sitting between them.

This clonotype was observed at least ten times. This chain joins TRBV28 and TRBJ2-7; possible D gene TRBD1, 5 bases. The CDR3 extends over 13 amino acids. In germline, CDR1 is MDHEN, CDR2 SYDVKM. The V gene lost 5 bases and the J gene lost 0 bases, with 8 bases spanning the gap. CDR3 sequence (DNA): TGTGCCAGCAGTGACAGCTACTCCTACGAGCAGTACTTC. Translated: CASSDSYSYEQYF.

The genes are TRBV10-3 and TRBJ2-5; 8 bases align to TRBD1. Germline assignment: CDR1 ENHRY and CDR2 SYGVKD. The CDR3 loop spans 14 amino acids. Unmatched junction bases numbered 7, after V lost 6 bases and J lost 4 bases. The CDR3 reads CAIREDRAGETQYF. The CDR3 region has the DNA TGTGCCATCAGGGAGGACAGGGCTGGAGAGACCCAGTACTTC.

This clonotype was counted many times. This sequence joins TRBV15 and TRBJ2-3; a weak D match, TRBD2 (6 bases). Germline CDR1 is LNHNV and CDR2 is YYDKDF (reference sequence). The V end was cut by 6 bases, the J end by 2 bases, with 12 bases between. The CDR3 has 14 amino acids. The CDR3, as DNA: TGTGCCACCAGACCGGGAGTTATCACAGATACGCAGTATTTT. Translation gives CATRPGVITDTQYF.

In this sample, this clonotype turned up a few times. V usage is TRBV28 and J usage is TRBJ1-2, with TRBD1 as a possible D gene (5 bases). With 8 bases removed from V and 3 bases from J, the gap between germline ends came to 10 bases. The germline V gene encodes CDR1 MDHEN and CDR2 SYDVKM. The CDR3 is made up of 12 amino acids. The CDR3 here is CASLGHHYGYTF. The CDR3 DNA is TGTGCCAGCCTCGGACACCACTATGGCTACACCTTC.

This clonotype was seen many times. The chain carries TRBV10-3 and TRBJ1-1, with D perhaps TRBD1 (6 bases). The CDR3 contains 13 residues. The germline V and J ends were trimmed by 6 bases and 0 bases, with 8 bases remaining between them. The germline gives CDR1 ENHRY, CDR2 SYGVKD. CDR3 DNA sequence: TGTGCCATCAGCGGACAGCTGAACACTGAAGCTTTCTTT. Protein sequence: CAISGQLNTEAFF.

A remark on this clonotype: A clone one base away is much larger, so this may be a read error. V and J are TRBV30 and TRBJ2-5; TRBD2 aligns across 12 bases. The J call could be wrong; TRBJ2-1 is a better fit for the DNA end. This CDR3 is built from 15 residues. The V gene's germline CDR1 is GTSNPN and CDR2 SVGIG (reference sequence). CDR3 DNA sequence: TGTGCCTGCAAAGGACTAGCGGGAAACTCAGAGACCCAGTTCTTC. Translation: CACKGLAGNSETQFF.

To note about this clonotype: A much larger clone differs by one base, so this may be a read error. This chain joins TRBV6-1 and TRBJ1-3; D remains ambiguous. Germline V gene sequence: CDR1 MNHNS, CDR2 SASEGT. There are 14 residues in the CDR3. The CDR3 loop is CASRATGPGNTVYF. The CDR3 DNA follows: TGTGCCAGCAGAGCGACCGGGCCTGGAAACACCGTATATTTT.

This clonotype was detected only a few times. This sequence joins TRBV14 and TRBJ2-5, with D perhaps TRBD1 (6 bases). Deletions cut 2 bases from V and 1 base from J, with 14 bases between. This CDR3 spans 16 amino acids. Germline V CDR1 and CDR2: SGHDN, FVKESK. The CDR3 region has the DNA TGTGCCAGCAGCCAACTCCAGACAGGCATCCAAGAGACCCAGTACTTC. Its protein product is CASSQLQTGIQETQYF.

This clonotype has at least ten counts. The chain links TRBV10-1 to TRBJ2-7; TRBD1 aligns across 7 bases. Germline V gene data show CDR1 as WNHNN and CDR2 as SYGVQD (reference sequence). The length of the CDR3 is 16 residues. V was pared by 5 bases and J by 3 bases, with 13 bases of the junction left unmatched. CDR3 coding DNA: TGCGCCAGCAGTCCGAATTCCGGGACAGAAAACTACGAGCAGTACTTC. Its translation is CASSPNSGTENYEQYF.

The rearrangement links TRBV7-9 to TRBJ2-4; TRBD2 matches at 8 bases. Germline CDR1 SEHNR, CDR2 FQNEAQ (reference sequence). This CDR3 comprises 19 residues. V was pared by 3 bases and J by 2 bases, with 15 bases of the junction left unmatched. CDR3 DNA: TGTGCCAGCAGCTTGGCGGCGGGAGGTTGGCGCAGGTCCAAAAACATTCAGTACTTC. Amino acid sequence: CASSLAAGGWRRSKNIQYF.

The chain joins TRBV9 to TRBJ1-4, with D possibly TRBD1 on 5 matching bases. This CDR3 is built from 15 residues. The ends were cut back, 4 bases at V and 3 bases at J, with 13 bases in the middle. The germline V gene encodes CDR1 SGDLS and CDR2 YYNGEE. CDR3 amino acids: CASSLAVGANEKLFF. The CDR3 nucleotides read TGTGCCAGCAGCCTCGCGGTGGGGGCTAATGAAAAACTGTTTTTT.

This clonotype has a handful of counts. The chain combines TRBV15 with TRBJ2-5; D remains ambiguous. This CDR3 contains 13 residues. With 0 bases removed from V and 5 bases from J, the gap between germline ends came to 7 bases. Germline CDR1 is LNHNV and CDR2 is YYDKDF (reference sequence). CDR3 amino acids: CATSRDPSETQYF. The CDR3 DNA reads as TGTGCCACCAGCAGAGATCCCTCCGAGACCCAGTACTTC.

This clonotype was observed many times. The chain carries TRBV6-1 and TRBJ1-5; possible D gene TRBD1, 6 bases. The germline CDR1 and CDR2 sequences are MNHNS and SASEGT. The V gene lost 5 bases and the J gene lost 0 bases, with 11 bases spanning the gap. The CDR3 sequence is 15 residues long. CDR3 DNA sequence: TGTGCCAGCAGTTTCCTACAGGGTAGCAATCAGCCCCAGCATTTT. It translates to CASSFLQGSNQPQHF.

This clonotype came up many times. The CDR3 loop reads CASREGTGVSTDTQYF. CDR3 coding DNA: TGCGCCAGCAGGGAGGGGACGGGAGTAAGCACAGATACGCAGTATTTT. The chain carries TRBV5-1 and TRBJ2-3; TRBD2 might be the D (6 bases). Germline CDR1 is SGHRS and CDR2 is YFSETQ. Trimming shortened V by 5 bases and J by 0 bases, and 16 bases separated the two germline ends. The CDR3 is 16 amino acids.

This clonotype was counted ten times or more. J is TRBJ2-7 and V is TRBV2, with D maybe TRBD2 (6 bases). Germline CDR1 and CDR2: SNHLY and FYNNEI. V dropped 10 bases and J dropped 2 bases, with 24 bases sitting between them. The CDR3 runs 16 residues. The CDR3 region is CAINGAGGRGTYEQYF. For the CDR3, the DNA is TGTGCCATCAATGGGGCCGGGGGTCGGGGGACCTACGAGCAGTACTTC. Complete variable domain (other parts from reference TRBV2 and TRBJ2-7): EPEVTQTPSHQVTQMGQEVILRCVPISNHLYFYWYRQILGQKVEFLVSFYNNEISEKSEIFDDQFSVERPDGSNFTLKIRSTKLEDSAMYFCAINGAGGRGTYEQYFGPGTRLTVT.

In this sample, this clonotype turned up many times. The chain carries TRBV12-5 and TRBJ2-7; tentatively, D is TRBD2 (6 bases). Germline values: CDR1 LGHNT, CDR2 FRNRAP. The CDR3 has 14 amino acids. Trimming stripped 6 bases from V and 5 bases from J, with 17 bases between. CDR3 residues: CASGPRLSSDEQYF. The DNA for the CDR3 is TGTGCTAGTGGACCTCGCCTCTCTAGCGACGAGCAGTACTTC.

This clonotype was observed a few times. Germline is not matched at one junction end, which may reflect a read error. The chain recombines TRBV6-2 or TRBV6-3 with TRBJ2-1; no reliable D call. The length of the CDR3 is 16 residues. The V gene's germline CDR1 is MNHEY and CDR2 SVGEGT. The CDR3, as DNA: TGTGCCAGCAGTTATTTGGTGAGAAGCTCCTACGATGAGCAGTTCTTC. Its translation: CASSYLVRSSYDEQFF.